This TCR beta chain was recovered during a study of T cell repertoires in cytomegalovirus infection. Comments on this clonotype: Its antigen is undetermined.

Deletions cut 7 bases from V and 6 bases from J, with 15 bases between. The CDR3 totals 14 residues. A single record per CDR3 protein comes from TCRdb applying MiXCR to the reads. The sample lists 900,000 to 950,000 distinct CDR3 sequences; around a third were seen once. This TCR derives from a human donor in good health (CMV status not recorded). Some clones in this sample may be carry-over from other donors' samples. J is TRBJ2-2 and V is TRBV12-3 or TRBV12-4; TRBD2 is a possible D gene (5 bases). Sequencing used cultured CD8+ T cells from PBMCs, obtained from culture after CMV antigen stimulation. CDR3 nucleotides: TGTGCCAGCACCCCAGCGGATCGCGCCGGGGAGCTGTTTTTT. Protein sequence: CASTPADRAGELFF.